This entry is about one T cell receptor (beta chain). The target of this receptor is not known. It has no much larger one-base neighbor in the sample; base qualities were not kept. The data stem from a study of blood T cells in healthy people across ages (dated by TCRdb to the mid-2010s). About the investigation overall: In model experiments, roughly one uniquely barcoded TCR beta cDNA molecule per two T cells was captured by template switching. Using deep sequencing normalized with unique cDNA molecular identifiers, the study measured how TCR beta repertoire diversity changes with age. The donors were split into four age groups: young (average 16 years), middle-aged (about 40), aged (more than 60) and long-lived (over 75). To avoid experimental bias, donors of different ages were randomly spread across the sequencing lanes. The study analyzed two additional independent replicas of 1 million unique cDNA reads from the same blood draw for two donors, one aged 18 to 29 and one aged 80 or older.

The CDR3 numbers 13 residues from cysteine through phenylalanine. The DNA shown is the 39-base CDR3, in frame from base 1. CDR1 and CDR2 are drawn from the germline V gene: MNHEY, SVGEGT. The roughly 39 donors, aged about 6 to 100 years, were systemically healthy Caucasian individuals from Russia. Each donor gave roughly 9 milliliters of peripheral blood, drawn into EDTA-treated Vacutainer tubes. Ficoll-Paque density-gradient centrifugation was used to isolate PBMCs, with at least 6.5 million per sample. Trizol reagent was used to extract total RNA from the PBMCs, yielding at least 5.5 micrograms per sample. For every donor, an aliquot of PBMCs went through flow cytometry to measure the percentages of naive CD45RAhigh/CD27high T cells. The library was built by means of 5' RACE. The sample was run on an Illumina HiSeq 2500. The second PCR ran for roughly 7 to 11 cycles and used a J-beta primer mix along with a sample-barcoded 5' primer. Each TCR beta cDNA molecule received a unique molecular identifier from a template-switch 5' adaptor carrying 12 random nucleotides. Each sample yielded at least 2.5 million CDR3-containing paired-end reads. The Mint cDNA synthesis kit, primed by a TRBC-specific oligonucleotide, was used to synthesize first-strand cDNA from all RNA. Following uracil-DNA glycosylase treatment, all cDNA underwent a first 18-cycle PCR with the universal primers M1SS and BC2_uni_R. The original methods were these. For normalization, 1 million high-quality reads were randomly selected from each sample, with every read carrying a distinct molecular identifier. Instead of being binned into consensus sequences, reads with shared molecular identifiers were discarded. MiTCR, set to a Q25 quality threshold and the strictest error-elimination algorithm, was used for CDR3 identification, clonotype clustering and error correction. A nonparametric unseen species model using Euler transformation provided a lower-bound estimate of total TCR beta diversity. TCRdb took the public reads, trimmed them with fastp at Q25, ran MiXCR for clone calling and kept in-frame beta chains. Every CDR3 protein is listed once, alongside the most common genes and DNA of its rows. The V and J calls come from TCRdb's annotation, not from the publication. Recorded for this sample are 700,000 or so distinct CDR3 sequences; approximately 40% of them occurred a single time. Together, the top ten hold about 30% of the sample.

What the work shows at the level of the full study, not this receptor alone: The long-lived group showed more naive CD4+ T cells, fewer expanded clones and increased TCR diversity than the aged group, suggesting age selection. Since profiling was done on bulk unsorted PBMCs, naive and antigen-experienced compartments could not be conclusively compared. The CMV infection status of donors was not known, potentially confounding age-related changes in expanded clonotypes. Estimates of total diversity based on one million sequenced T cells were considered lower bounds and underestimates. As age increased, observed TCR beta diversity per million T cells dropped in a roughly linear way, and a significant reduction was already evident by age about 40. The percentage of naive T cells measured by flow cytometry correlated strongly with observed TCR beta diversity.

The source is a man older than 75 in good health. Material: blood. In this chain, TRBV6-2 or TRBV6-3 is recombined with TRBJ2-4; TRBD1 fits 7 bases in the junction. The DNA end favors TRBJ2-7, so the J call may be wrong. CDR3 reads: CASSLQGLYEQYF. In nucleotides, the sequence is TGTGCCAGCAGCCTACAGGGGCTGTACGAGCAGTACTTC.